What follows is one T cell receptor (beta chain) and its context. Its target is not known. Read sequence stops 3 residues before the CDR3 end, and the germline J gene provides the missing end. Genomic DNA, averaging about 1,100 ng per sample, yielded TCR beta CDR3 via immunoSEQ. TCRdb keeps only in-frame clones here, not all; method: immunoSEQ multiplex PCR. The sample includes about 30,000 clones. MY09/MY11 PCR detected cervical HPV DNA; dot-blot assigned genotypes. This sample was included in a study of T cells in women clearing cervical HPV infection. Across the whole study: For cases, blood was sampled a median approximately 150 days after lesion detection, interquartile range roughly 90 to 210 days. Study results and limitations: Controls had more TRBV6-7 (about 0.15%) than cases (about 0.11%).

The length of the CDR3 is 14 residues. V lost 0 bases, J lost 3 bases, and 1 base stayed unmatched. The germline gives CDR1 SGHRS, CDR2 YFSETQ. The TCR sequence derives from a woman between 18 and 70 years old with a cervical HPV16 infection that either progressed to CIN3+ or cleared (not recorded which). This chain uses TRBV5-1 with TRBJ2-5, with 8 bases identical to TRBD2. Material for sequencing was blood buffy coat. The CDR3 reads CASSLGRGEETQYF. CDR3 DNA (partial): TGCGCCAGCAGCTTGGGGCGGGGGGAAGAGACC.